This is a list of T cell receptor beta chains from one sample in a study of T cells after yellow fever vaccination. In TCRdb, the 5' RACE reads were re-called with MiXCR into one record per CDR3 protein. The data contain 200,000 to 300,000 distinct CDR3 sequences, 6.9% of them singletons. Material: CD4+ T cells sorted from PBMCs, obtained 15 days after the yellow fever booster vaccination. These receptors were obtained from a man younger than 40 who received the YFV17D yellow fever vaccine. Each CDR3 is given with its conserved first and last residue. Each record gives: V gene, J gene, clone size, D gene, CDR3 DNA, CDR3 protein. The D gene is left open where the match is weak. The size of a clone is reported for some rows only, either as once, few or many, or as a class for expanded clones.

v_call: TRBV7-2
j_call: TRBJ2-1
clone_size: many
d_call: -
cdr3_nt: TGTGCCAGCAGCCCGGGTGATCCTTCCTACAATGAGCAGTTCTTC
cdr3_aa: CASSPGDPSYNEQFF

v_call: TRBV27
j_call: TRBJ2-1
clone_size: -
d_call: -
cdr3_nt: TGTGCCAGCAGTAGACACAGGGACAATGAGCAGTTCTTC
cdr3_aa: CASSRHRDNEQFF

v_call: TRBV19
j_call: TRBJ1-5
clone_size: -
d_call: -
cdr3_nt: TGTGCCAGTAGTGAAGGCGGGACCCCAAATCAGCCCCAGCATTTT
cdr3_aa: CASSEGGTPNQPQHF

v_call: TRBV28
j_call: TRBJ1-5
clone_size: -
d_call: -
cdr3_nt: TGTACCAGCAGTTTATGGGGGGGCGGTCAGCCCCAGCATTTT
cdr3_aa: CTSSLWGGGQPQHF

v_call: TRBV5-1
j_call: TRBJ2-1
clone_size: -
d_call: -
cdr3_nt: TGCGCCAGCAGCTCGGCGGCCTCGGGACTTACCGACAATGAGCAGTTCTTC
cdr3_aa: CASSSAASGLTDNEQFF

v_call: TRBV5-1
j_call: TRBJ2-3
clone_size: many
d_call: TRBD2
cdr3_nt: TGCGCCAGCAGCTTCGAGTCGCCGGGAGGTAGGGATACGCAGTATTTT
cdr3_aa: CASSFESPGGRDTQYF

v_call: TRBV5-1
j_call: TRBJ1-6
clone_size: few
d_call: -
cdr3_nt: TGCGCCAGCAGCTTGGTTGGAGACTATAATTCACCCCTCCACTTT
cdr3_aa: CASSLVGDYNSPLHF

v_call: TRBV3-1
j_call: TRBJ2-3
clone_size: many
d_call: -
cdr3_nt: TGTGCCAGCAGCCAAGATCCGGGACCCACAGATACGCAGTATTTT
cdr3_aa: CASSQDPGPTDTQYF

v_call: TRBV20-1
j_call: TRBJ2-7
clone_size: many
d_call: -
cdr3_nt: TGCAGTGCTTTACGGGACACCTCCTACGAGCAGTACTTC
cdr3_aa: CSALRDTSYEQYF

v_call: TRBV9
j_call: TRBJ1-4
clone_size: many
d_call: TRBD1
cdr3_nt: TGTGCCAGCAGCGCACCACAGGGGGCCGGGGAAAAACTGTTTTTT
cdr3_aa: CASSAPQGAGEKLFF

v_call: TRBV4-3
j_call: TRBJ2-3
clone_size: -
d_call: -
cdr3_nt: TGCGCCAGCAGCCAAGAATTTCTAGATACGCAGTATTTT
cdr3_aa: CASSQEFLDTQYF

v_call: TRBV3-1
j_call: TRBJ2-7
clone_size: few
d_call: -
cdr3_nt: TGTGCCAGCAGCCAAGGACGAGGGCTCGGGCAAAAGCAGTACTTC
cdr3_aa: CASSQGRGLGQKQYF

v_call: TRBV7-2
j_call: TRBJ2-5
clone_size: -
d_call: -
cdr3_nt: TGTGCCACCCGGGCAGGACCGAATTTAGAGACCCAGTACTTC
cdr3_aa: CATRAGPNLETQYF

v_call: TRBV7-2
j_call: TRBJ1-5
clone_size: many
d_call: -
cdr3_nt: TGTGCCAGCAGCTTATCCGACCCCTATAGCAATCAGCCCCAGCATTTT
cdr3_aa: CASSLSDPYSNQPQHF

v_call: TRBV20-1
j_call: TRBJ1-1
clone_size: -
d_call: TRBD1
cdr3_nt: TGCAGTGCGGACCCAGGGGGGGACACTGAAGCTTTCTTT
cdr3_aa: CSADPGGDTEAFF

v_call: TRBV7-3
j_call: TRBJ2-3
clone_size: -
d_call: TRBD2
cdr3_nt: TGTGCCAGCAGCGCGACGGGAGGGACCACAGATACGCAGTATTTT
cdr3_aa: CASSATGGTTDTQYF

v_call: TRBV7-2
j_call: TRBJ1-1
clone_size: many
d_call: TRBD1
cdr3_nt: TGTGCCAGCAGCTCCTGGACAGGGGGCACTGAAGCTTTCTTT
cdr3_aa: CASSSWTGGTEAFF

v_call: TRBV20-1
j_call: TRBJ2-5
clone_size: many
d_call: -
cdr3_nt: TGCAGTGCCCCCCAAACGACGGTACAAGAGACCCAGTACTTC
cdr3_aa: CSAPQTTVQETQYF

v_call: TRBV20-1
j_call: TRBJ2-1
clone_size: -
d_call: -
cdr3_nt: TGCAGTGCTTTCAGAAATGAGCAGTTCTTC
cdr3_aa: CSAFRNEQFF

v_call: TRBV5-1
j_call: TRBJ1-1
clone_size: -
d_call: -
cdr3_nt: TGCGCCAGCAGGTCCCAGGAGGACACTGAAGCTTTCTTT
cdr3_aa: CASRSQEDTEAFF

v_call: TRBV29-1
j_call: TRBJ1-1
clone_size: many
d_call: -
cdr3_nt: TGCAGCGCCGGGGGGGACGTCGGAGCTTTCTTT
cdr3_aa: CSAGGDVGAFF

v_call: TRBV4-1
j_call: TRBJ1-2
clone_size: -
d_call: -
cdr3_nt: TGCGCCAGCAGCCAAGCCGGGACACCTCTCGGCTACACCTTC
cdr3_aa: CASSQAGTPLGYTF

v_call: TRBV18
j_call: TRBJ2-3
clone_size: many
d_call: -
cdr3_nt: TGTGCCAGCTCACTTTCATTCACAGATACGCAGTATTTT
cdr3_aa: CASSLSFTDTQYF

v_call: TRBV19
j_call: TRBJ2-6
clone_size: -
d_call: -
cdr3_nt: TGTGCCAGTATGTGGGGGTCGGGGGCCAACGTCCTGACTTTC
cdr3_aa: CASMWGSGANVLTF

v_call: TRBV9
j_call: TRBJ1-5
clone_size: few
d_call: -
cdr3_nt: TGTGCCAGCAGCGTAGGATCGTCCCGGGAACAGCCCCAGCATTTT
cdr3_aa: CASSVGSSREQPQHF

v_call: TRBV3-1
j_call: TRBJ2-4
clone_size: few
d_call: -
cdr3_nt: TGTGCCAGCAGCCAATCCAGGAGAAACATTCAGTACTTC
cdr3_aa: CASSQSRRNIQYF

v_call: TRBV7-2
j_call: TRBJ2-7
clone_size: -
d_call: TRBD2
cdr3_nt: TGTGCCAGCAGCCCTCCTAGCGGGACCCCCTACGAGCAGTACTTC
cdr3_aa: CASSPPSGTPYEQYF

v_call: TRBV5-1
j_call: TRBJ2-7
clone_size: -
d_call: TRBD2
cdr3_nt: TGCGCCAGCAGCTTGGGTAGCGGGGGAGCCTACGAGCAGTACTTC
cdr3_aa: CASSLGSGGAYEQYF

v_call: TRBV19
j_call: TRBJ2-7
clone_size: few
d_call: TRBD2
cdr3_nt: TGTGCCAGTAGTGCGGGGCGGGAGTGGTACGAGCAGTACTTC
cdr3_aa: CASSAGREWYEQYF

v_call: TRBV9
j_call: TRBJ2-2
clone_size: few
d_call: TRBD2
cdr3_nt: TGTGCCAGCAGCGTAGGAGTCGGGAGGGCCACCGGGGAGCTGTTTTTT
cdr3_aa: CASSVGVGRATGELFF

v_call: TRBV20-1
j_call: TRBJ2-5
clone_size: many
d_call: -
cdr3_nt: TGCAGTGCCAAGGGCCCCTTACAAGAGACCCAGTACTTC
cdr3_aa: CSAKGPLQETQYF

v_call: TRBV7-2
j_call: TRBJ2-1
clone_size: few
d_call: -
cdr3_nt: TGTGCCAGCAGCTTACCGGGACCGTCCTACAATGAGCAGTTCTTC
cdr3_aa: CASSLPGPSYNEQFF

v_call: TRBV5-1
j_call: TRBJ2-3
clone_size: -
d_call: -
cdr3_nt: TGCGCCAGCAGCTTGGCGGGGAGCCGCACAGATACGCAGTATTTT
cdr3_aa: CASSLAGSRTDTQYF

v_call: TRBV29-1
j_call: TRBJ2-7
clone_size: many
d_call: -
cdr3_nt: TGCAGCGTTCCCAAGGAGGCAGGGATGAGGGACGAGCAGTACTTC
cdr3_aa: CSVPKEAGMRDEQYF

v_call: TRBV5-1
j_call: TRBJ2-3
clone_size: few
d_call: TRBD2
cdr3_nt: TGCGCCAGCAGGTTGAGCGGGAGTAGCACAGATACGCAGTATTTT
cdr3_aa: CASRLSGSSTDTQYF

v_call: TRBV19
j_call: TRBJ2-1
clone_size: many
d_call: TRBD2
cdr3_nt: TGTGCCAGTAGTACTTCGGCTAGCGGGAGGCCGTTCTTC
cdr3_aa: CASSTSASGRPFF

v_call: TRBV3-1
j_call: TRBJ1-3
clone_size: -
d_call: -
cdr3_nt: TGTGCCAGCAGCCCGTTCGGGGGGATTTCTGGAAACACCATATATTTT
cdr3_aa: CASSPFGGISGNTIYF

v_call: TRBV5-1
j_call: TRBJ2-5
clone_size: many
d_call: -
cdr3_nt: TGCGCCAGCTCGGTGGGGGCCGCGGGGGAGACCCAGTACTTC
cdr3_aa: CASSVGAAGETQYF

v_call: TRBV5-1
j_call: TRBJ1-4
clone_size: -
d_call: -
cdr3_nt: TGCGCCAGCAGCTCCGGGACAATGGATGAAAAACTGTTTTTT
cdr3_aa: CASSSGTMDEKLFF

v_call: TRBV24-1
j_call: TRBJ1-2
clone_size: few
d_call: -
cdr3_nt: TGTGCCACCTGGGGGCCTAACTATGGCTACACCTTC
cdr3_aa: CATWGPNYGYTF

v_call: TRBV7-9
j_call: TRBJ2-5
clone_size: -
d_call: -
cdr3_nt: TGTGCCAGCAGCCTATCCATTGGGACCCAAGAGACCCAGTACTTC
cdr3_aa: CASSLSIGTQETQYF

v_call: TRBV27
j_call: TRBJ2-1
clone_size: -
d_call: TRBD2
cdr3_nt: TGTGCCAGCAGTTTATCCCCTAGCGGGAGGAAAAATGAGCAGTTCTTC
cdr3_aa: CASSLSPSGRKNEQFF

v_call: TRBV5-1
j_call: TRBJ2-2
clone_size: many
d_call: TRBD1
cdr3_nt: TGCGCCAGCAGCTTTCAGGGGGCCACCGGGGAGCTGTTTTTT
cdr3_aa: CASSFQGATGELFF